This entry concerns a single T cell receptor (beta chain). What it binds is not known. Other DNA sequences from this sample encode an identical CDR3 as well. The CDR3 sequence is 13 residues long. Germline CDR1 reads LNHDA; CDR2 reads SQIVND (reference sequence). V was trimmed by 3 bases and J by 1 base, leaving 4 bases between them. The sample is drawn from a study of T cell responses to AZD1222 COVID-19 vaccine. Study-wide results and limits: Donor demographics were predominantly white British with a female majority; clonal diversity may be underestimated.

TCRdb keeps only in-frame clones here, not all; method: immunoSEQ multiplex PCR. The sample consists of about 100,000 clones, roughly 86% of them appearing once. Sequencing was performed on peripheral blood, taken on day 0 of MenACWY control vaccination. The receptor was derived from an adult in good health. The V call is TRBV19, the J call TRBJ1-5; D unclear. The CDR3 region is CASSISSNQPQHF. CDR3 coding DNA: TGTGCCAGTAGTATTTCCAGCAATCAGCCCCAGCATTTT.